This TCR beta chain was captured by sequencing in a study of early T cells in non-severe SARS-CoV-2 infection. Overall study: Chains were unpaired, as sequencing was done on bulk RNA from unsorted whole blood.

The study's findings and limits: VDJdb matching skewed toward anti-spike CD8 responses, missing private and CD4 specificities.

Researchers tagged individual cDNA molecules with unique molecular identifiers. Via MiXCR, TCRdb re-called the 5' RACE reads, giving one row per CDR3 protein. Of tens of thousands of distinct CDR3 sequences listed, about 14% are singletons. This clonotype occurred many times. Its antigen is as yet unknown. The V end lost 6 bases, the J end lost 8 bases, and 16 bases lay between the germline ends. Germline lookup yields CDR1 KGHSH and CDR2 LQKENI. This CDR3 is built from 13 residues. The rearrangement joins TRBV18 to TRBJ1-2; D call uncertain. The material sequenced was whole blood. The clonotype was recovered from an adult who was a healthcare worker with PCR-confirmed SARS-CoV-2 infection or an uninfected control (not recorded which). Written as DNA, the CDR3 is TGTGCCAGCTCCCCTAAACTCGAGTACGGCTACACCTTC. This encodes CASSPKLEYGYTF.